This T cell receptor (beta chain) was recovered during a study of T cells in Graves' hyperthyroidism and ophthalmopathy. The overall study: Staff took peripheral blood when the initial diagnosis was made, before any treatment began. Study results and limitations: Model-based prediction identified ophthalmopathy a median about 6.8 months prior to its onset. Most thyroid clonotypes with frequency above 0.001 were detected in blood.

The table lists this clonotype with many counts. The antigen is not known. Researchers amplified the TCR beta CDR3 regions from RNA transcripts. The HTBI primer set served for first-round RT-PCR of the TCR CDR3. TCRdb re-analysed the multiplex PCR reads in MiXCR, keeping a single row per CDR3 protein. The sample has under 350,000 distinct CDR3 sequences, approximately 22% seen once. V was clipped by 7 bases and J by 0 bases; unmatched bases: 5. The germline CDR1 and CDR2 sequences are MDHEN and SYDVKM. This CDR3 region has 15 residues. The sample comprised blood. This sequence was found in a woman aged 45 to 65 with Graves' hyperthyroidism. The genes are TRBV28 and TRBJ2-1; 8 positions agree with TRBD2. The CDR3 coding sequence is TGTGCCAGCATGACGGGAGGGCTCTCCTACAATGAGCAGTTCTTC. Translating gives CASMTGGLSYNEQFF.